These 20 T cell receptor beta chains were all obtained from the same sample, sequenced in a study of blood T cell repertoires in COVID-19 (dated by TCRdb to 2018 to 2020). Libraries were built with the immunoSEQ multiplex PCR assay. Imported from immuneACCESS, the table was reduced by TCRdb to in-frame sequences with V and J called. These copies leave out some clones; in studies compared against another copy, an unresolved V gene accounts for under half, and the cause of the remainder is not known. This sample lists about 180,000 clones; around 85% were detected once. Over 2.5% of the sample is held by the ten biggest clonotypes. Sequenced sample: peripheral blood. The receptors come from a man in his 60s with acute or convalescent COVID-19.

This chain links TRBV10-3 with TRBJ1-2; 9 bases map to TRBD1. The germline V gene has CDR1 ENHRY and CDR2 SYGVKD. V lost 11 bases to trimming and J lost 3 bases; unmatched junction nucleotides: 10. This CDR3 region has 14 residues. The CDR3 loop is CAVRPGQGDYGYTF. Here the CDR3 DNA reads TGTGCCGTTCGTCCGGGACAGGGAGACTATGGCTACACCTTC.

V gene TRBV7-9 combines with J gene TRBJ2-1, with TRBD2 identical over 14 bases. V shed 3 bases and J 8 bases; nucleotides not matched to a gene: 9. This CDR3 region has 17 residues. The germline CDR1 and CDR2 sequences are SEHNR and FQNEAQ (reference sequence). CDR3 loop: CASSFRTSGRILDEQFF. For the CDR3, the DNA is TGTGCCAGCAGCTTTAGGACTAGCGGGAGGATATTGGATGAGCAGTTCTTC.

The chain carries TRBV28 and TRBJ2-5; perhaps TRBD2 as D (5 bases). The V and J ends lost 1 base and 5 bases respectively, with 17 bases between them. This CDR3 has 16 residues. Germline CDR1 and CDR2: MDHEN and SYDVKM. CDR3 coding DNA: TGTGCCAGCAGTTTATACGGGCGGGCCCTCGGGGAGACCCAGTACTTC. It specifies CASSLYGRALGETQYF. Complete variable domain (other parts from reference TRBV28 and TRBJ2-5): DVKVTQSSRYLVKRTGEKVFLECVQDMDHENMFWYRQDPGLGLRLIYFSYDVKMKEKGDIPEGYSVSREKKERFSLILESASTNQTSMYLCASSLYGRALGETQYFGPGTRLLVL.

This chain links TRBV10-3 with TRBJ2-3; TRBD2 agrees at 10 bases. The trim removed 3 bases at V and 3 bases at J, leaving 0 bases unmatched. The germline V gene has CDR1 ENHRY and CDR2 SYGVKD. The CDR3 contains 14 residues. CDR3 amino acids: CAISEAGGTDTQYF. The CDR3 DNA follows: TGTGCCATCAGTGAAGCGGGAGGGACAGATACGCAGTATTTT.

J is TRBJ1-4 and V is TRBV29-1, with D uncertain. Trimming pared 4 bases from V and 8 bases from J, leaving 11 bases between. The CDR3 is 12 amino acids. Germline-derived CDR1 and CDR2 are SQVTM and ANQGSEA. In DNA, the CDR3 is TGCAGCGTTGTAGCACGAAGCGAAAAACTGTTTTTT. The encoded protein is CSVVARSEKLFF.

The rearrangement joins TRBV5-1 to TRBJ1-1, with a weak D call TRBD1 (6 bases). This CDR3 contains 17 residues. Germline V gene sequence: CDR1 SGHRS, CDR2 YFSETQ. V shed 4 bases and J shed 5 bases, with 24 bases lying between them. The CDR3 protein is CASSPAPTGILGTEAFF. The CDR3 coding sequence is TGCGCCAGCAGCCCCGCCCCGACAGGAATCCTCGGTACTGAAGCTTTCTTT.

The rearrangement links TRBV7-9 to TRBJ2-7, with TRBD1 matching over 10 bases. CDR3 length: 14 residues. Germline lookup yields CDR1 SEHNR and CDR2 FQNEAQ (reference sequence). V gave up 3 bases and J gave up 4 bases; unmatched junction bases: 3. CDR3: CASSLAGQGYEQYF. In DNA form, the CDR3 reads TGTGCCAGCAGCTTGGCGGGACAGGGGTACGAGCAGTACTTC.

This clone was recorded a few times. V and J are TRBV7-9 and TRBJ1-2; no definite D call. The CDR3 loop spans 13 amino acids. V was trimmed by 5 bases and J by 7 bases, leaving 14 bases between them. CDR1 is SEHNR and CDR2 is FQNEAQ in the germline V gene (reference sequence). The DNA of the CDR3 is TGTGCCAGCAGCCTGACTCAATTTTCTGGCTACACCTTC. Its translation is CASSLTQFSGYTF.

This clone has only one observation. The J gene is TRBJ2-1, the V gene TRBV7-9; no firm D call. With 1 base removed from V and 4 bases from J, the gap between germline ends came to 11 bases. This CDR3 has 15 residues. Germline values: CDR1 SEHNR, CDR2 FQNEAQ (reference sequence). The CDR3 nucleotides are TGTGCCAGCAGCTTAGATGGCAGGTATTACAATGAGCAGTTCTTC. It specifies CASSLDGRYYNEQFF.

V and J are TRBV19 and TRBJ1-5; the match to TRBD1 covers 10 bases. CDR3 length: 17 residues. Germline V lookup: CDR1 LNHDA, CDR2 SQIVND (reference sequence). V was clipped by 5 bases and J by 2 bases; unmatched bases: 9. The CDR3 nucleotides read TGTGCCAGTAGTCTAACGCGGACAGGGGGAGGCAATCAGCCCCAGCATTTT. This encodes CASSLTRTGGGNQPQHF.

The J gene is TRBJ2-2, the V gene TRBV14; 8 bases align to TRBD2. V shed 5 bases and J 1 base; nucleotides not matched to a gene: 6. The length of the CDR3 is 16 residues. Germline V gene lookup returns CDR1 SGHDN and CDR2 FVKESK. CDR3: CASSVGRAVNTGELFF. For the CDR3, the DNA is TGTGCCAGCAGCGTCGGGAGGGCCGTGAACACCGGGGAGCTGTTTTTT. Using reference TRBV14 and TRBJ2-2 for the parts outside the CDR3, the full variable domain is EAGVTQFPSHSVIEKGQTVTLRCDPISGHDNLYWYRRVMGKEIKFLLHFVKESKQDESGMPNNRFLAERTGGTYSTLKVQPAELEDSGVYFCASSVGRAVNTGELFFGEGSRLTVL.

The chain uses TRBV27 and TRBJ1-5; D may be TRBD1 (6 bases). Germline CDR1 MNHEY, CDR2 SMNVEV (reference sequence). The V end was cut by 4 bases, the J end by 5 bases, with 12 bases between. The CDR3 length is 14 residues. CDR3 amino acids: CASSSQGFDQPQHF. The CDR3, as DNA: TGTGCCAGCAGTTCACAGGGCTTTGATCAGCCCCAGCATTTT.

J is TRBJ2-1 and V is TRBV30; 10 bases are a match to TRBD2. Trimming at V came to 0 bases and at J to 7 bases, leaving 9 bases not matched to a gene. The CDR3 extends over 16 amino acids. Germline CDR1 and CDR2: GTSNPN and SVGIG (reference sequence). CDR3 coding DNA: TGTGCCTGGAGTGTAAGGTCTAGCGGGAGAACGAATGAGCAGTTCTTC. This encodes CAWSVRSSGRTNEQFF.

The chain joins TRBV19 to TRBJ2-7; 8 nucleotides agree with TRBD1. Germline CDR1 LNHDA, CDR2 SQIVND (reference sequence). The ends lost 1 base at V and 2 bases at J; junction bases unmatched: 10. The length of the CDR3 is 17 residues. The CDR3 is CASSIVLQGERPYEQYF. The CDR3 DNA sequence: TGTGCCAGTAGTATAGTTCTACAGGGGGAAAGACCCTACGAGCAGTACTTC.

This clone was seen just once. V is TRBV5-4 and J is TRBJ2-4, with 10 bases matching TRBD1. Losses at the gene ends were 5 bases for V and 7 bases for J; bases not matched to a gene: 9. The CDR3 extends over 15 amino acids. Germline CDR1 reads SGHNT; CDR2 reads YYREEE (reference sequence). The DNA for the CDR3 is TGTGCCAGCAGACCGACAGGGGGCAATATGAACATTCAGTACTTC. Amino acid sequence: CASRPTGGNMNIQYF. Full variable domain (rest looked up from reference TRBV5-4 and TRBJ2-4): ETGVTQSPTHLIKTRGQQVTLRCSSQSGHNTVSWYQQALGQGPQFIFQYYREEENGRGNFPPRFSGLQFPNYSSELNVNALELDDSALYLCASRPTGGNMNIQYFGAGTRLSVL.

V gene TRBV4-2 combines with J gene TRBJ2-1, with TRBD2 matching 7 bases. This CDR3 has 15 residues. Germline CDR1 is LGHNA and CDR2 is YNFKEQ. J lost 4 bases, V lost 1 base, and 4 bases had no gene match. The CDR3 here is CASSQGRGSYNEQFF. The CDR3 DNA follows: TGTGCCAGCAGCCAAGGGCGCGGGAGTTACAATGAGCAGTTCTTC.

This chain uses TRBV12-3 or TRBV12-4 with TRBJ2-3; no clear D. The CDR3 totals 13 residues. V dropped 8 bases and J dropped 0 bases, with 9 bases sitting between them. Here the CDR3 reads CASSVPSTDTQYF. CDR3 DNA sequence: TGTGCCAGCTCTGTCCCTAGCACAGATACGCAGTATTTT.

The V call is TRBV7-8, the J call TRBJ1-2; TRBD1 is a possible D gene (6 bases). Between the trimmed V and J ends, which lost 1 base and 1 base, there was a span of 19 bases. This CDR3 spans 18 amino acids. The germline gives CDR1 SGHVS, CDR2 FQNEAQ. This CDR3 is CASSLEEGGGNVNYGYTF. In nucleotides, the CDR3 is TGTGCCAGCAGCTTAGAAGAGGGAGGGGGAAATGTTAACTATGGCTACACCTTC.

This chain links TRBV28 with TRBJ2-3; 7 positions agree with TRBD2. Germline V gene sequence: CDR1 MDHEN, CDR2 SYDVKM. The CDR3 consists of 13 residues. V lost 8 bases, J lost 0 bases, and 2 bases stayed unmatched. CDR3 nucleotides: TGTGCCAGCCGACTAGCCAGCACAGATACGCAGTATTTT. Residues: CASRLASTDTQYF.

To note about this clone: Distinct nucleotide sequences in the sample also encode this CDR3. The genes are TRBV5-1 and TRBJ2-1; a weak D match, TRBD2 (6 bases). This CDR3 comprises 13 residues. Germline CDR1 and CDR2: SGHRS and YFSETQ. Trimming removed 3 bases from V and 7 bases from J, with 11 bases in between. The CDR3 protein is CASSWTGANEQFF. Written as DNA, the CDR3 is TGCGCCAGCAGCTGGACGGGAGCTAATGAGCAGTTCTTC.